This T cell receptor (beta chain) was sequenced during a study of T cells expressing NK-cell markers. TCRdb re-called the 5' RACE reads and gives one entry per CDR3 protein, without DNA. This repertoire includes around 260,000 distinct CDR3 sequences. From germline, CDR1 is SGHTA and CDR2 FQGNSA. This CDR3 region has 15 residues. The sequencing input was blood T cells: a sorted CD56 or NKG2C T cell subset, CD4+ or CD8+ T cells, or bulk PBMC T cells (not recorded which). This sequence joins TRBV7-2 and TRBJ1-6. The origin of this receptor is a woman between 18 and 70 years old in good health. The CDR3 loop reads CASSLDLLMGSPLHF.